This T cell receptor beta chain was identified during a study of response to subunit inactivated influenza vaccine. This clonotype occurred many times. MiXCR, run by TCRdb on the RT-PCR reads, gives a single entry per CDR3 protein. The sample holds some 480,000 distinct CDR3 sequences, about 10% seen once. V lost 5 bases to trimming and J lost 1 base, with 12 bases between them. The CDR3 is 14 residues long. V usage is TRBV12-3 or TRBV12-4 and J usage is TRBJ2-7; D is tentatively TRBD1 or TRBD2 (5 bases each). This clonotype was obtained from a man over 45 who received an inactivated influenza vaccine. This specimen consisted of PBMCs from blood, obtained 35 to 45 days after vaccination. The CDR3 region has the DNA TGTGCCAGCAGTCCCGGGACGCTATCCTACGAGCAGTACTTC. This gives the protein CASSPGTLSYEQYF.